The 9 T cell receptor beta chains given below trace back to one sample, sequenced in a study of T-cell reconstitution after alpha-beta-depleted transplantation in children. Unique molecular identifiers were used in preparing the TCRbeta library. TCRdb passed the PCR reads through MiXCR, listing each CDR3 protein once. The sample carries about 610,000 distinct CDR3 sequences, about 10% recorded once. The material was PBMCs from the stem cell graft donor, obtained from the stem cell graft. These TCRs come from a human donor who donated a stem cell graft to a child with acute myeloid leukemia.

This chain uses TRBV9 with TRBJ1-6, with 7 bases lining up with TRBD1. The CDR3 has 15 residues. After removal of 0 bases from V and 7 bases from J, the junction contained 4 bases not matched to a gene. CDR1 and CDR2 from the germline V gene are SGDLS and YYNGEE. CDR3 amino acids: CASSVAQGGNSPLHF. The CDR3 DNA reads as TGTGCCAGCAGCGTAGCCCAGGGGGGGAATTCACCCCTCCACTTT.

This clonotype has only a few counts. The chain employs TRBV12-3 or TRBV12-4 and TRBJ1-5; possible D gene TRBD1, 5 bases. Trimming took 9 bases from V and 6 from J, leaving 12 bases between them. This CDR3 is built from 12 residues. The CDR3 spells CASGGVGQPQHF. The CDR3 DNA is TGTGCCAGTGGGGGGGTAGGTCAGCCCCAGCATTTT.

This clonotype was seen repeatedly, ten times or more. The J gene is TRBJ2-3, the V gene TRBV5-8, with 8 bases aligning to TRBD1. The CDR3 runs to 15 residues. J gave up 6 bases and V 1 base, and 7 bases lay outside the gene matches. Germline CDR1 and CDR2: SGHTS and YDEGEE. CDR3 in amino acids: CASSLRTGSSDTQYF. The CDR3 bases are TGTGCCAGCAGCTTGCGGACAGGGTCCTCGGATACGCAGTATTTT. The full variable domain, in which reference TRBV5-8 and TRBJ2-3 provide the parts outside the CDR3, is EAGVTQSPTHLIKTRGQQATLRCSPISGHTSVYWYQQALGLGLQFLLWYDEGEERNRGNFPPRFSGRQFPNYSSELNVNALELEDSALYLCASSLRTGSSDTQYFGPGTRLTVL.

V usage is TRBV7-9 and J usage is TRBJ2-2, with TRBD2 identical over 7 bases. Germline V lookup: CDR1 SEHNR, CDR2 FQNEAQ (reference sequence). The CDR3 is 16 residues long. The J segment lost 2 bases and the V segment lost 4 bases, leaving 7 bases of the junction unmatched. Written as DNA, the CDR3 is TGTGCCAGCAGCTCCGCGACTAGCCGTAACACCGGGGAGCTGTTTTTT. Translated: CASSSATSRNTGELFF. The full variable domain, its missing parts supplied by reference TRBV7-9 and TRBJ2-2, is DTGVSQNPRHKITKRGQNVTFRCDPISEHNRLYWYRQTLGQGPEFLTYFQNEAQLEKSRLLSDRFSAERPKGSFSTLEIQRTEQGDSAMYLCASSSATSRNTGELFFGEGSRLTVL.

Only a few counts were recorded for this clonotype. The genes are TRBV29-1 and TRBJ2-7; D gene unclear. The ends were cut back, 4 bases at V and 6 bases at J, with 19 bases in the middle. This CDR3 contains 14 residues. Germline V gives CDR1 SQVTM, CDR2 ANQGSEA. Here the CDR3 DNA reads TGCAGCGTTGTCGGCATCGGACCACCTACCGAGCAGTACTTC. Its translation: CSVVGIGPPTEQYF.

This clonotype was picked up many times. CDR3 sequence (DNA): TGCAGCGTTACCCTCCGTGGCGAGCAGTACTTC. It yields the protein CSVTLRGEQYF. The chain uses TRBV29-1 and TRBJ2-7; D is undetermined. Trimming stripped 5 bases from V and 6 bases from J, with 11 bases between. Germline CDR1 SQVTM, CDR2 ANQGSEA. The CDR3 sequence is 11 residues long.

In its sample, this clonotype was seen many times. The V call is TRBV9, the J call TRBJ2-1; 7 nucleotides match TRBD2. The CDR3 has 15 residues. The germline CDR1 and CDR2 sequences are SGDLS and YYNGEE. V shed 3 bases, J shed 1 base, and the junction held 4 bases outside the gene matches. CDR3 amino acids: CASSDGGSSYNEQFF. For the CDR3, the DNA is TGTGCCAGCAGCGATGGCGGGAGTTCCTACAATGAGCAGTTCTTC.

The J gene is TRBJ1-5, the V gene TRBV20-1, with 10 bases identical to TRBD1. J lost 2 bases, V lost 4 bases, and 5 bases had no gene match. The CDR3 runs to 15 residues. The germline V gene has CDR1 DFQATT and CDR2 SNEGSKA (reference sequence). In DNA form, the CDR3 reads TGCAGTGCTAAAGGACAGGGGGGAGGCAATCAGCCCCAGCATTTT. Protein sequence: CSAKGQGGGNQPQHF.

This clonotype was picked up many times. The CDR3 DNA sequence: TGCAGCGTTAATCCCTACAATGAGCAGTTCTTC. It codes for CSVNPYNEQFF. The chain has TRBV29-1 and TRBJ2-1; D is uncertain. Germline V gene data show CDR1 as SQVTM and CDR2 as ANQGSEA. The CDR3 has 11 residues. The V gene lost 5 bases and the J gene lost 2 bases, with 4 bases spanning the gap.